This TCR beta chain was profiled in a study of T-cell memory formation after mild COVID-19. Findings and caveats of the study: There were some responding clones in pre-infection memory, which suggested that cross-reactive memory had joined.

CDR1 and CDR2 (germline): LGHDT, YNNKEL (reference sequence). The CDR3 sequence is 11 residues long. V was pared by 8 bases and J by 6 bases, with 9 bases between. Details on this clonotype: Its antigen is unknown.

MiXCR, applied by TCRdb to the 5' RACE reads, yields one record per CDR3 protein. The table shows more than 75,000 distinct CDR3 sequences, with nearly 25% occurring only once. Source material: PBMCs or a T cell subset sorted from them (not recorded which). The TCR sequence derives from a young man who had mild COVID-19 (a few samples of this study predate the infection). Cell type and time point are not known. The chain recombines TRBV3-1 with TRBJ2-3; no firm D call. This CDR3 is CASGVWDTQYF. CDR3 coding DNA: TGTGCCAGCGGAGTTTGGGATACGCAGTATTTT.